This TCR beta chain was documented in a study of shared clonotypes between healthy human individuals. Each sample came from a Caucasian adult donor living in Nashville, Tennessee. Assay used: immunoSEQ multiplex PCR; TCRdb lists only in-frame clones, some missing. The sample has approximately 2.1 million clones; 90% to 95% are singletons. As concerns this clone: Antigen specificity is unknown.

Overall study results and limits: The authors sampled blood alone, and tissue repertoires likely differ.

The TCR comes from a man aged 18 to 35 in good health. Some clones in this sample may be carry-over from other donors' samples. Sequenced: naive CD4+ T cells from PBMCs. Sample subset: CD45RA+ positively selected.

The CDR3 sequence is CASSPNTGTGNGYTF. CDR3 sequence (DNA): TGTGCCAGCTCACCAAATACCGGGACAGGGAATGGCTACACCTTC. The chain recombines TRBV18 with TRBJ1-2; 9 positions match TRBD1. The V and J ends lost 2 bases and 6 bases, in that order; junction bases with no gene match: 7. This CDR3 has 15 residues. CDR1 KGHSH and CDR2 LQKENI come from the germline V gene. The full variable domain, in which reference TRBV18 and TRBJ1-2 provide the parts outside the CDR3, is NAGVMQNPRHLVRRRGQEARLRCSPMKGHSHVYWYRQLPEEGLKFMVYLQKENIIDESGMPKERFSAEFPKEGPSILRIQQVVRGDSAAYFCASSPNTGTGNGYTFGSGTRLTVV.